This entry is about one T cell receptor beta chain. The data stem from a study of control samples from healthy donors and cancer patients. TCRdb's table, derived via immunoSEQ multiplex PCR, lists solely in-frame clones and lacks some. The sample consists of 120,000 or so clones, roughly 84% of them appearing once. The clonotype comes from a man between 18 and 29 years old in good health. Material for sequencing was blood.

CDR3 sequence reads: CASSLLAGLRDSPLHF. CDR3 nucleotides: TGTGCCAGCAGTTTATTGGCCGGCTTAAGGGATTCACCCCTCCACTTT. The genes are TRBV27 and TRBJ1-6; no clear D gene. This CDR3 region has 16 residues. Looked up from germline, CDR1 is MNHEY and CDR2 is SMNVEV (reference sequence). Trimming removed 1 base from V and 8 bases from J, with 15 bases in between.